These T cell receptor beta chains were read from a single sample in a study of T cell responses to AZD1222 COVID-19 vaccine. Method: immunoSEQ multiplex PCR; TCRdb's copy keeps in-frame clones and lacks some. The sample yields 90,000 to 130,000 clones, about 86% seen once. The input for sequencing was peripheral blood, taken on day 0 of AZD1222 vaccination. The receptors originated from an adult in good health. Both conserved end residues are part of each CDR3. The D gene is left open where the match is weak. Only part of the rows carry a size: once, few, many, or a class if the clone is expanded.

CDR3,DNA,D,V,size,J
CASSMMRDSTGELFF,TGTGCCAGTAGTATGATGCGCGACAGCACCGGGGAGCTGTTTTTT,.,TRBV19,.,TRBJ2-2
CASSPFEANTGELFF,TGTGCCAGCAGCCCGTTCGAGGCTAACACCGGGGAGCTGTTTTTT,.,TRBV3-1/TRBV3-2,.,TRBJ2-2
CASSPNRGRNYNEQFF,TGTGCCAGCAGCCCCAATAGGGGCAGGAATTACAATGAGCAGTTCTTC,.,TRBV7-6,.,TRBJ2-1
CASTSYRVPYNEQFF,TGTGCCAGCACCTCATACAGGGTCCCCTACAATGAGCAGTTCTTC,.,TRBV5-6,.,TRBJ2-1
CASSSSAGSETQYF,TGTGCCAGCAGCTCGAGCGCCGGATCGGAGACCCAGTACTTC,.,TRBV11-3,.,TRBJ2-5
CASSSPGTVNSPLHF,TGTGCCAGCAGTAGCCCTGGGACGGTTAATTCACCCCTCCACTTT,.,TRBV28,.,TRBJ1-6
CAIGESGDEKLFF,TGTGCCATCGGGGAGTCCGGGGATGAAAAACTGTTTTTT,.,TRBV10-3,once,TRBJ1-4
CASSLAGTNEKLFF,TGCGCCAGCAGCTTGGCGGGAACTAATGAAAAACTGTTTTTT,.,TRBV5-1,.,TRBJ1-4
CASSLDRGRNTIYF,TGCGCCAGCAGTTTGGACAGGGGCCGGAACACCATATATTTT,TRBD1,TRBV5-1,.,TRBJ1-3
CASNLQGFGEKLFF,TGTGCCAGTAACCTACAGGGATTTGGTGAAAAACTGTTTTTT,.,TRBV19,.,TRBJ1-4
CASSPDPLTRQAFF,TGTGCCAGCAGCCCCGACCCCCTAACGAGGCAAGCTTTCTTT,.,TRBV7-2,.,TRBJ1-1
CASSEHHRQGGYEQYF,TGTGCCAGTAGTGAGCACCATCGACAGGGCGGCTACGAGCAGTACTTC,TRBD1,TRBV19,.,TRBJ2-7
CASSVDRVIDEQYF,TGCGCCAGCAGTGTAGACAGGGTAATCGACGAGCAGTACTTC,TRBD1,TRBV10-1,.,TRBJ2-7
CASSLGLAGSSYNEQFF,TGTGCCAGCAGCTTAGGATTAGCGGGGTCCTCCTACAATGAGCAGTTCTTC,TRBD2,TRBV7-9,.,TRBJ2-1
CASSQAEGGNYGYTF,TGTGCCAGCAGCCAAGCAGAGGGAGGCAACTATGGCTACACCTTC,.,TRBV3-1/TRBV3-2,.,TRBJ1-2
CASSQRPSYNSPLHF,TGCGCCAGCAGCCAGCGACCTTCTTATAATTCACCCCTCCACTTT,.,TRBV4-3,.,TRBJ1-6